This entry features one TCR beta chain sequence. Its matching antigen is unknown. The data were taken from a study of vaccination and CD4 T cells after COVID-19. Looking at the study overall: A median of around 73 days (range 14 to 241) separated dose two from the taking of post-vaccine samples. Spike peptides, overlapping and drawn from SARS-CoV-2, HCoV-NL63, HCoV-OC43 and HCoV-229E, were used to stimulate cells.

Treatment indicated: roughly 10-day PBMC culture with coronavirus spike peptide pools or control peptides (ViraFEST assay). The ViraFEST method relied on peptide pools to expand antigen-specific T cells, followed by TCR sequencing. The CDR3 sequence is 14 residues long. In germline, CDR1 is SNHLY, CDR2 FYNNEI. Deletions cut 6 bases from V and 4 bases from J, with 13 bases between. An Oncomine TCR Beta short-read assay was used to sequence the DNA from cultured CD4+ T cells. One entry per CDR3 protein, called by TCRdb with MiXCR from the PCR reads. This repertoire shows over 25,000 distinct CDR3 sequences, 55% to 80% found once; its top ten account for about a sixth.

This receptor was obtained from a human donor who received a COVID-19 vaccine. Sequences were derived from CD4+ T cells from blood, cultured in vitro, sampled after SARS-CoV-2 vaccination. The chain is built from TRBV2 and TRBJ1-5; weak D call: TRBD1 (5 bases). CDR3 coding DNA: TGTGCCAGCAGCTGGGGGGAAGGAAATCAGCCCCAGCATTTT. Protein sequence: CASSWGEGNQPQHF.